Listed below are T cell receptor beta chains from one sample, sequenced in a study of blood T cell repertoires in COVID-19. Assay used: immunoSEQ multiplex PCR; TCRdb lists only in-frame clones, some missing. The sample lists around 230,000 clones; roughly 89% were seen once. The specimen was PBMCs or T cells enriched from blood (not recorded which). The receptor set was obtained from a woman aged 40-49 years with acute COVID-19. Each CDR3 is given with its conserved first and last residue. D genes are given only for firm matches. Clone size appears in some rows only: once, few, many, or a class for an expanded clone.

clone_size d_call j_call cdr3_length v_call cdr3_nt cdr3_aa
- TRBD1 TRBJ1-1 14 TRBV3-1/TRBV3-2 TGTGCCGTCGGAACGGGACAGCGTGGGACTGAAGCTTTCTTT CAVGTGQRGTEAFF
- TRBD2 TRBJ2-4 17 TRBV12-5 TGTGCTAGTGCCTTAGGACCGGGGGCGGGGGGGGAGAACATTCAGTACTTC CASALGPGAGGENIQYF
few TRBD1 TRBJ2-1 14 TRBV18 TGTGCCAGCTCACAGGGACAGGGGGCAGGTGAGCAGTTCTTC CASSQGQGAGEQFF
- - TRBJ1-4 14 TRBV4-3 TGCGCCAGCAGCCAACAGGGCATGAGTGAAAAACTGTTTTTT CASSQQGMSEKLFF
once - TRBJ1-4 15 TRBV19 TGTGCCAGTAGCCTACTATCGGGAGGGAATGAAAAACTGTTTTTT CASSLLSGGNEKLFF
once - TRBJ2-5 13 TRBV24-1 TGTGCCACCAGTGACAACGAAGCGGGGACCCAGTACTTC CATSDNEAGTQYF
- - TRBJ1-5 14 TRBV7-3 TGTGCCAGCAGCTCCTGTACAGAAGAACAGCCCCAGCATTTT CASSSCTEEQPQHF
once - TRBJ1-5 14 TRBV5-6 TGTGCCAGCAGCTTGGGGACAGTTGGTCAGCCCCAGCATTTT CASSLGTVGQPQHF
- - TRBJ1-5 14 TRBV15 TGTGCCACCAGCCCGACAGTTAGCAATCAGCCCCAGCATTTT CATSPTVSNQPQHF
- - TRBJ1-3 15 TRBV11-2 TGTGCCAGCAGCTTAGCTCCAGGGACTGGAAACACCATATATTTT CASSLAPGTGNTIYF
- - TRBJ2-1 17 TRBV20-1 TGCAGTGCTAGTATGGAGGGGTACACGGGACCCTACAATGAGCAGTTCTTC CSASMEGYTGPYNEQFF
- - TRBJ1-2 13 TRBV12-3/TRBV12-4 TGTGCCAGCAGCCAGAATCGCGGGGATGGCTACACCTTC CASSQNRGDGYTF
- TRBD1 TRBJ1-5 15 TRBV10-2 TGCGCCAGCAGTGAGGGGGCAGGGGGGAATCAGCCCCAGCATTTT CASSEGAGGNQPQHF
- - TRBJ1-2 14 TRBV3-1/TRBV3-2 TGTGCCAGCAGCCATCGAGGACAAGACTATGGCTACACCTTC CASSHRGQDYGYTF
- - TRBJ1-1 14 TRBV7-2 TGTGCCAGCAGCTTATACAGGGCCGGCACTGAAGCTTTCTTT CASSLYRAGTEAFF
- - TRBJ1-5 15 TRBV5-1 TGCGCCAGCAGTCTAGAGGGGGTGAGAAGTCAGCCCCAGCATTTT CASSLEGVRSQPQHF
- TRBD1 TRBJ1-1 16 TRBV5-1 TGCGCCAGCAGCTTAGGACAGGGTAACATGAACACTGAAGCTTTCTTT CASSLGQGNMNTEAFF
few - TRBJ1-1 12 TRBV12-3/TRBV12-4 TGTGCCAGCAGTTTCGGGAACACTGAAGCTTTCTTT CASSFGNTEAFF
- TRBD1 TRBJ1-6 13 TRBV5-1 TGCGCCAGCAGTGAAGACAGGGCTTCACCCCTCCACTTT CASSEDRASPLHF
- - TRBJ2-3 14 TRBV7-2 TGTGCCAGCAGCTACAGTGCTAGCACAGATACGCAGTATTTT CASSYSASTDTQYF
once - TRBJ1-1 14 TRBV6-5 TGTGCCAGCAGTCCCGACAGGAGCAAGTTCGAAGCTTTCTTT CASSPDRSKFEAFF
- TRBD1 TRBJ1-2 13 TRBV18 TGTGCCAGCTCACTCTCGGACAGGCCTGGCTACACCTTC CASSLSDRPGYTF
many TRBD2 TRBJ2-5 16 TRBV19 TGTGCCAGTAGTCCTCAAGGGGGGACTAGCGGGGAGACCCAGTACTTC CASSPQGGTSGETQYF
- - TRBJ2-1 15 TRBV19 TGTGCCAGTAGTACGTCGGGACGGGGGAATGATGAGCAGTTCTTC CASSTSGRGNDEQFF
- - TRBJ2-3 15 TRBV3-1/TRBV3-2 TGTGCCAGCAGCCAAAGGCGGGCGGCGGTAGATACGCAGTATTTT CASSQRRAAVDTQYF